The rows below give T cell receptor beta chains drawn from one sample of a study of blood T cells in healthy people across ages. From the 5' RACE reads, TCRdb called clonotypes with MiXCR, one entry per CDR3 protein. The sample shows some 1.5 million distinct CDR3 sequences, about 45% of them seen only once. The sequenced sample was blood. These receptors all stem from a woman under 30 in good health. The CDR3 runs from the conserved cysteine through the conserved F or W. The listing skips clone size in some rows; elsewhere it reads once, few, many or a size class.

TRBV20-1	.	CSARDILAGVSYEQYF
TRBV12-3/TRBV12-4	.	CASSLGTAKNRYGYTF
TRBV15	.	CATSSDYGELFF
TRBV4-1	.	CASSQETATRGYTF
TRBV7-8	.	CTSSTRTSGSSEQFF
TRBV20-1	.	CSDRDFRGASSYEQYF
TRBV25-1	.	CASSETQGYTGELFF
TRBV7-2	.	CAGRRDSFNTEAFF
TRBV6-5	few	CASSYGTGVNEQYF
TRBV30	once	CAWTTGTGMNTEAFF
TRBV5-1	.	CASSLEGTQPQHF
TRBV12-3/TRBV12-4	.	CASRMTSGGAWSNEQFF
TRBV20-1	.	CSARDRIRPLYGYTF
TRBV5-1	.	CASSSGTVFQETQYF
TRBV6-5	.	CASSTPDSNYEQYF
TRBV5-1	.	CASSSDKNYEQYF
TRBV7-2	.	CASRSGAGNTIYF
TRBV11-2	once	CASSPSTGVAVQETQYF
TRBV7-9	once	CASSSPQHQETQYF
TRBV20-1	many	CSASRRQGQETQYF
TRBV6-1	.	CASSATPGTDSYNEQFF
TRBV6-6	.	CASSPGTRTSGNIQYF
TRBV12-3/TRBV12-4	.	CASRPLAPSYNEQYF
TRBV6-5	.	CASRTPGGYEQCF
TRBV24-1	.	CATSDGTVQETQYF
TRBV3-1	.	CASSQDYRAPYEQYF
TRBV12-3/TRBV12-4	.	CAPRGCGNTIYF
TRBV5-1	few	CASSLAGGPQDTQYF
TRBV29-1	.	CSVRGLAKETQYF